The 5 T cell receptor beta chains below come from one sample, sequenced in a study of T cell responses to AZD1222 COVID-19 vaccine (dated by TCRdb to the early 2020s). The library came from the immunoSEQ multiplex PCR assay. TCRdb obtained this table from immuneACCESS and retained in-frame rearrangements with V and J assigned. These tables miss some clones; where compared with another copy, unresolved V genes account for less than half of the shortfall, and the remainder is unexplained. In this sample the table shows around 100,000 clones, 70% to 90% of which occur a single time. Roughly 2.9% of the sample is held by the ten biggest clonotypes. The sample's time point, from its label and the paper: baseline before first vaccination. The starting material was peripheral blood, obtained on day 0 of AZD1222 vaccination. The receptors stem from an adult in good health.

The V and J genes are TRBV10-3 and TRBJ2-5; 9 nucleotides line up with TRBD1. This CDR3 spans 14 amino acids. Germline CDR1 is ENHRY and CDR2 is SYGVKD. Unmatched junction bases numbered 2, after V lost 2 bases and J lost 4 bases. The CDR3 DNA follows: TGTGCCATCAGTGAGGGGACAGGGCGAGAGACCCAGTACTTC. Its protein product is CAISEGTGRETQYF.

The gene calls are TRBV2 and TRBJ2-7; D is unclear. Trimming removed 5 bases at V and 2 bases at J, with 4 bases between. The length of the CDR3 is 11 residues. Germline V gene lookup returns CDR1 SNHLY and CDR2 FYNNEI. The CDR3 here is CASSPAYEQYV. The CDR3 nucleotides are TGTGCCAGCAGTCCTGCCTACGAGCAGTACGTC.

The chain is built from TRBV7-9 and TRBJ2-1; 8 bases map to TRBD2. Trimming removed 5 bases from V and 3 bases from J; junction bases left unmatched: 6. Germline V gene lookup returns CDR1 SEHNR and CDR2 FQNEAQ (reference sequence). There are 15 residues in the CDR3. This CDR3 reads CASSPGGGRYNEQFF. CDR3 DNA sequence: TGTGCCAGCAGCCCGGGAGGGGGGCGCTACAATGAGCAGTTCTTC. Variable domain in full (rest from reference TRBV7-9 and TRBJ2-1): DTGVSQNPRHKITKRGQNVTFRCDPISEHNRLYWYRQTLGQGPEFLTYFQNEAQLEKSRLLSDRFSAERPKGSFSTLEIQRTEQGDSAMYLCASSPGGGRYNEQFFGPGTRLTVL.

This clone was seen just once. The chain employs TRBV27 and TRBJ2-1; weak D call: TRBD2 (5 bases). The CDR3 sequence is 13 residues long. Trimming cost V 7 bases and J 7 bases, with 14 bases left between them. Germline assignment: CDR1 MNHEY and CDR2 SMNVEV (reference sequence). The CDR3 loop reads CASIPAGANEQFF. CDR3 DNA sequence: TGTGCCAGCATCCCCGCGGGTGCGAATGAGCAGTTCTTC.

The CDR3 DNA reads as TGTGCCAGCAGCTTCCGGGAAATACAAGGCGGGCAAGAGACCCAGTACTTC. Translating it yields CASSFREIQGGQETQYF. V usage is TRBV7-9 and J usage is TRBJ2-5; D possibly corresponds to TRBD2 (5 bases). This CDR3 contains 17 residues. Germline CDR1 and CDR2: SEHNR and FQNEAQ (reference sequence). With 3 bases removed from V and 2 bases from J, the gap between germline ends came to 19 bases.